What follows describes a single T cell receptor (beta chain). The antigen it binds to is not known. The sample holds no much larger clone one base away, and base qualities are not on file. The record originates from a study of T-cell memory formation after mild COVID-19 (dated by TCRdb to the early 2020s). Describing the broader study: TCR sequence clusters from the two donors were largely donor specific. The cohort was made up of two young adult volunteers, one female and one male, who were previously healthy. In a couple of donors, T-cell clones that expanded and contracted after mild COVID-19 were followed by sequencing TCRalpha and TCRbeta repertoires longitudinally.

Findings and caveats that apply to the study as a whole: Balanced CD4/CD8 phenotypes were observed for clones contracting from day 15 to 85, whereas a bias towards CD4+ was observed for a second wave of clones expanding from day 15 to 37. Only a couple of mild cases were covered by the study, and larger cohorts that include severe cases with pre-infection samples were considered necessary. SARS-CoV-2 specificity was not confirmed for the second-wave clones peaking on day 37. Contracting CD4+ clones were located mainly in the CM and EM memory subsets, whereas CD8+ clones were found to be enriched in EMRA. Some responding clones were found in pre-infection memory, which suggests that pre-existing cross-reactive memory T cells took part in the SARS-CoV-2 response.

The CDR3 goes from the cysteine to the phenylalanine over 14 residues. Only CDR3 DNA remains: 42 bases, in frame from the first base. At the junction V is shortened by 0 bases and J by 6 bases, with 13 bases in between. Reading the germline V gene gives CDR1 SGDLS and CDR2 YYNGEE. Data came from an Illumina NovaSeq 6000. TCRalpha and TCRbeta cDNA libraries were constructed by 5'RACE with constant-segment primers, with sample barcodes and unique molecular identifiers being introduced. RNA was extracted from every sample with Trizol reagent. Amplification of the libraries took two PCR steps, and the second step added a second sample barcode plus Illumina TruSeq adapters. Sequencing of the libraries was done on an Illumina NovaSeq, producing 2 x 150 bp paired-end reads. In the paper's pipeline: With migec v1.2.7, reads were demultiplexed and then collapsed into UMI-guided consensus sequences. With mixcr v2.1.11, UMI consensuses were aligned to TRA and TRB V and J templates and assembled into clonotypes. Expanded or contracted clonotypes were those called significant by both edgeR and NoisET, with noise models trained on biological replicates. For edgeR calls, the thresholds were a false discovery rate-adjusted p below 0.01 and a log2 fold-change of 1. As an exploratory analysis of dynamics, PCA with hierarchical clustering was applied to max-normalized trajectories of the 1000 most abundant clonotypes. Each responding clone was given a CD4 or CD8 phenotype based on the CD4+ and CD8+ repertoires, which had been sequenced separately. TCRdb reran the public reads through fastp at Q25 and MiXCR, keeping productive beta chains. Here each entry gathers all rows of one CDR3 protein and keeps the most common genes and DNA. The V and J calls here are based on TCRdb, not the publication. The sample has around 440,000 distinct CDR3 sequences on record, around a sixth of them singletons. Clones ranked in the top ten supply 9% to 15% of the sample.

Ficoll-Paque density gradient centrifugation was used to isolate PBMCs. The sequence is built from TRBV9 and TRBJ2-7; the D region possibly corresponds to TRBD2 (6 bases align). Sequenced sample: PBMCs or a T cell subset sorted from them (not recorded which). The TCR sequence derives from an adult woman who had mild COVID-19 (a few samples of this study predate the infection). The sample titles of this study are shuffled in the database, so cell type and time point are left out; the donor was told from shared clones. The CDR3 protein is CASSVAVAGREQYF. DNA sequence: TGTGCCAGCAGCGTAGCCGTCGCGGGGCGCGAGCAGTACTTC.